This entry features one T cell receptor (beta chain) sequence. This CDR3 spans 16 amino acids. CDR1 is KGHSH, CDR2 LQKENI, per germline. Germline trimming cut 6 bases from V and 3 bases from J; bases unmatched to any gene: 9. The sample belongs to a study of blood T cell repertoires in COVID-19. Original processing methods: Estimated nucleated cell counts came from reference gene primer amplification. Only in-frame clones appear in the TCRdb table, and some are missing; sequencing was by immunoSEQ multiplex PCR. V and J calls and clone size are those listed in that table; D and trimming were worked out from the DNA. The sample has 98,000 or so clones; 86% are singletons.

The rearrangement links TRBV18 to TRBJ1-5; TRBD1 matches at 9 bases. The receptor comes from a woman aged 55-75 years in a cohort sampled during active or convalescent COVID-19. The sample was peripheral blood. The CDR3 region is CASSPGTGHNNQPQHF. Written as DNA, the CDR3 is TGTGCCAGCTCTCCCGGGACAGGGCACAACAATCAGCCCCAGCATTTT.